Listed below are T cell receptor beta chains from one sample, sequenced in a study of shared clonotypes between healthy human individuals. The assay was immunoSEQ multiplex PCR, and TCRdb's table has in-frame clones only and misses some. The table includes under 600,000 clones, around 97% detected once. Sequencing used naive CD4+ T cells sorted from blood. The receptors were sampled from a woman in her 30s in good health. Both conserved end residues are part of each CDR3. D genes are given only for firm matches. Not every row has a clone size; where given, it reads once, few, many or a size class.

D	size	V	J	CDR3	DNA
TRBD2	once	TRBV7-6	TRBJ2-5	CASSRSGEGETQYF	TGTGCCAGCAGCCGAAGCGGGGAAGGGGAGACCCAGTACTTC
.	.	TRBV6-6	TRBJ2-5	CASGDWGVETQYF	TGTGCCAGCGGGGATTGGGGAGTCGAGACCCAGTACTTC
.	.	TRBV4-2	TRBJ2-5	CASSFGLASQETQYF	TGTGCCAGCAGCTTCGGGCTAGCGTCTCAAGAGACCCAGTACTTC
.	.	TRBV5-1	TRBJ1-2	CASSFTGRSYTF	TGCGCCAGCAGCTTTACCGGACGAAGCTACACCTTC
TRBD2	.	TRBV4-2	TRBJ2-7	CASSNPPRSGRAYEQYF	TGTGCCAGCAGCAACCCCCCCCGGAGCGGGAGGGCCTACGAGCAGTACTTC
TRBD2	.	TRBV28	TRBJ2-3	CASDLAGGPRRGKDTQYF	TGTGCCAGTGACTTAGCGGGAGGGCCAAGGCGGGGGAAGGATACGCAGTATTTT
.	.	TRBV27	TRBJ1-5	CASSTTYGQPQHF	TGTGCCAGCAGTACAACCTACGGGCAGCCCCAGCATTTT
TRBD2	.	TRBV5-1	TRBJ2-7	CASSKTSSEIEQYF	TGCGCCAGCAGCAAGACTAGCTCTGAGATCGAGCAGTACTTC
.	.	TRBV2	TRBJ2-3	CASSAEAGLNTDTQYF	TGTGCCAGCAGTGCGGAGGCGGGCTTAAACACAGATACGCAGTATTTT
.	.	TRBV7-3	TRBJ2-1	CASSFYVGSAGNEQFF	TGTGCCAGCAGCTTTTACGTGGGGTCGGCAGGGAATGAGCAGTTCTTC
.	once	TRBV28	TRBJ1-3	CASSLGYPAVRAGSGNTIYF	TGTGCCAGCAGTTTGGGTTACCCGGCCGTCAGGGCGGGCTCTGGAAACACCATATATTTT
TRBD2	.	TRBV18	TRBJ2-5	CASSGTSGTETQYF	TGTGCCAGCTCAGGGACTAGCGGGACGGAGACCCAGTACTTC
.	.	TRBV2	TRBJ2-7	CASSADGSYEQYF	TGTGCCAGCAGTGCCGACGGGTCCTACGAGCAGTACTTC
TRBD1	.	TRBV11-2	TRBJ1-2	CASSLDGQGALGYTF	TGTGCCAGCAGCTTAGATGGGCAGGGGGCGCTTGGCTACACCTTC
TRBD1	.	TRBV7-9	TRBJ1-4	CASSFGTGQAAEKLFF	TGTGCCAGCAGCTTCGGGACAGGGCAAGCGGCCGAAAAACTGTTTTTT
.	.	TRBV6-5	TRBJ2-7	CASQWGDSSYEQYF	TGTGCCAGCCAATGGGGGGACAGTTCCTACGAGCAGTACTTC
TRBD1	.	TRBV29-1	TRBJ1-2	CSVAGQGHGYTF	TGCAGCGTTGCTGGACAGGGCCATGGCTACACCTTC
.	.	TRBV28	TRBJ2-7	CASSGIGHYEQYF	TGTGCCAGCAGCGGGATCGGCCACTACGAGCAGTACTTC
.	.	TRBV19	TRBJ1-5	CASQDSNQPQHF	TGTGCCAGCCAAGATAGCAATCAGCCCCAGCATTTT
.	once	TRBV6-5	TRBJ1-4	CASSFGWEGNEKLFF	TGTGCCAGCAGCTTCGGGTGGGAAGGGAATGAAAAACTGTTTTTT
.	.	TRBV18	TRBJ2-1	CASSRATIRGPESYNEQFF	TGTGCCAGCTCACGAGCCACAATTAGGGGACCCGAGTCCTACAATGAGCAGTTCTTC
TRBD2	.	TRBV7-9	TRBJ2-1	CASSLSLASGRAYEQFF	TGTGCCAGCAGCTTATCATTGGCTAGCGGGAGGGCCTATGAGCAGTTCTTC
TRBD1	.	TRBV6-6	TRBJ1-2	CASSYSTGGGGYGYTF	TGTGCCAGCAGTTACTCGACAGGGGGAGGGGGCTATGGCTACACCTTC
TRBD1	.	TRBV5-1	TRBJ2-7	CASSPGQGPSEQYF	TGCGCCAGCAGCCCTGGACAGGGCCCTAGCGAGCAGTACTTC
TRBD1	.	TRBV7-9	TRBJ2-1	CASSFLNPPDRANNEQFF	TGTGCCAGCAGCTTCTTAAATCCCCCGGACAGGGCTAACAATGAGCAGTTCTTC
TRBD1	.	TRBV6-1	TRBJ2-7	CASSEVRQGRQYF	TGTGCCAGCAGTGAAGTAAGACAGGGCAGGCAGTACTTC
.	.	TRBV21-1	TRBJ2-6	CAKPRPPKQRPSGANVLTF	TGTGCCAAGCCCCGTCCCCCCAAACAAAGACCCTCTGGGGCCAACGTCCTGACTTTC
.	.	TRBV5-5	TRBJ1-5	CASSRATMGNQPQHF	TGTGCCAGCAGCCGGGCCACCATGGGCAATCAGCCCCAGCATTTT
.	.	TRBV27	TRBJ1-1	CASSFRARQGAEAFF	TGTGCCAGCAGTTTCCGCGCCCGCCAGGGCGCTGAAGCTTTCTTT
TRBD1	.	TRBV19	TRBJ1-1	CASSNRGTNTEAFF	TGTGCCAGTAGTAACAGGGGGACGAACACTGAAGCTTTCTTT
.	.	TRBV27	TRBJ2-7	CASSPGTLAYEQYF	TGTGCCAGCAGCCCCGGGACACTGGCCTACGAGCAGTACTTC
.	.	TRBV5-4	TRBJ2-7	CASSHIGRFEQYF	TGTGCCAGCAGCCACATCGGTAGGTTCGAGCAGTACTTC
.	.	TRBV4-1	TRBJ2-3	CASSQTADMVAFRRGLDTQYF	TGCGCCAGCAGCCAAACTGCGGACATGGTGGCTTTTAGAAGGGGATTGGATACGCAGTATTTT
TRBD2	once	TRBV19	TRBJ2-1	CASSLREFYNEQFF	TGTGCCAGTAGTTTGCGGGAGTTCTACAATGAGCAGTTCTTC
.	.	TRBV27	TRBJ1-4	CASSIRGATNEKLFF	TGTGCCAGCAGTATTAGGGGGGCAACTAATGAAAAACTGTTTTTT
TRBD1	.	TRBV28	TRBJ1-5	CASSFSDRGTNQPQHF	TGTGCCAGCAGTTTTTCGGACAGGGGTACCAATCAGCCCCAGCATTTT
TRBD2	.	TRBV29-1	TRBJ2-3	CSVQLAGGPSDTQYF	TGCAGCGTACAACTAGCGGGAGGGCCGTCGGATACGCAGTATTTT
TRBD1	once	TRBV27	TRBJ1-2	CASSPNRGVYTF	TGTGCCAGCAGTCCCAACAGGGGAGTCTACACCTTC
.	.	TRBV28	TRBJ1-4	CASSLRGSNGKLFF	TGTGCCAGCAGTTTGAGAGGGTCGAATGGAAAACTGTTTTTT
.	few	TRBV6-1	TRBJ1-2	CASNQAANYGYTF	TGTGCCAGCAACCAGGCCGCTAACTATGGCTACACCTTC
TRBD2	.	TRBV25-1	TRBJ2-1	CASSRLAGGIEQFF	TGTGCCAGCAGTCGTCTAGCGGGAGGTATTGAGCAGTTCTTC
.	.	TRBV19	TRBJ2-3	CASSIWEDTQYF	TGTGCCAGTAGTATTTGGGAAGATACGCAGTATTTT
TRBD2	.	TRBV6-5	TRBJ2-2	CARLTRTSGGGELFF	TGTGCCAGACTGACCCGGACTAGCGGCGGAGGGGAGCTGTTTTTT
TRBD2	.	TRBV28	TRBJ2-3	CASSTHSGRAFGTDTQYF	TGTGCCAGCAGTACGCACAGCGGGAGGGCGTTCGGCACAGATACGCAGTATTTT
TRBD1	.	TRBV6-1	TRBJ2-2	CASSGQGNTGELFF	TGTGCCAGCAGTGGACAGGGAAACACCGGGGAGCTGTTTTTT
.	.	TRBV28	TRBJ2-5	CASSGHDLGETQYF	TGTGCCAGCAGTGGCCATGACCTCGGGGAGACCCAGTACTTC